This T cell receptor (beta chain) was observed in a study of blood T cell repertoires in COVID-19. Study-wide background: The samples span acute and convalescent COVID-19 from the United States, Italy and Spain. T cells, B-cell-depleted T cells, or PBMCs supplied cDNA or gDNA.

Per the original data handling: Reference gene primer amplification yielded estimated nucleated cell counts. Generated by immunoSEQ multiplex PCR, the TCRdb table keeps only in-frame clones and is missing some. V, J and clone size are taken as reported in that table, and D and trimming were inferred from the DNA itself. The sample carries around 40,000 clones, roughly 90% recorded once. This CDR3 has 13 amino acids. From germline, CDR1 is MGHRA and CDR2 YSYEKL. V was pared by 0 bases and J by 8 bases, with 8 bases between. The chain employs TRBV4-1 and TRBJ2-1, with unresolved D. Sequenced input: peripheral blood. This TCR derives from a man in his fifties with active COVID-19. The CDR3 DNA follows: TGCGCCAGCAGCCAAGAACAGCTTCATGAGCAGTTCTTC. Translation gives CASSQEQLHEQFF.